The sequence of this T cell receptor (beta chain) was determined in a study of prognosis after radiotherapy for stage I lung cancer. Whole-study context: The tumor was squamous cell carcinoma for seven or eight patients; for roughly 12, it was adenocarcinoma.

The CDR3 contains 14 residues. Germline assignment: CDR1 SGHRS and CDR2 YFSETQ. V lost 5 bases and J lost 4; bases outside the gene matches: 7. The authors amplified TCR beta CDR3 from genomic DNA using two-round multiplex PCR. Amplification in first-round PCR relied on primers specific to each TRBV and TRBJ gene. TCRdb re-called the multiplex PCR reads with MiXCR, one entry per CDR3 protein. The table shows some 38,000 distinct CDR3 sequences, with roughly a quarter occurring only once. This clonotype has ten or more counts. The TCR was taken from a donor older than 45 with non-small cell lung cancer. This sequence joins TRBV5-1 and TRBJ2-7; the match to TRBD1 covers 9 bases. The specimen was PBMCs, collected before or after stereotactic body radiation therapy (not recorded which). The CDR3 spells CASRPTGGRYEQYF. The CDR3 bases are TGCGCCAGCAGACCTACAGGGGGCCGGTACGAGCAGTACTTC.